One and the same sample provided the 22 T cell receptor beta chains below, sequenced in a study of cytomegalovirus exposure and HLA in healthy donors. 60 Vbeta and 13 Jbeta primers were used in PCR. Some clones are missing from TCRdb's copy, which holds only in-frame ones; the method was immunoSEQ multiplex PCR. The sample contains tens of thousands of clones, roughly four fifths of which appear only once. Sequencing input: PBMCs. The source of these receptors is a man in his forties in good health and CMV-seronegative.

The chain joins TRBV13 to TRBJ2-1, with TRBD2 matching over 12 bases. Trimming cost V 2 bases and J 7 bases; bases outside gene matches: 3. This CDR3 region has 15 residues. Germline values: CDR1 PRHDT, CDR2 FYEKMQ (reference sequence). Written as DNA, the CDR3 is TGTGCCAGCAGCTTATGGACTAGCGGGATTAATGAGCAGTTCTTC. The encoded protein is CASSLWTSGINEQFF.

This chain joins TRBV6-5 and TRBJ2-5, with 10 bases identical to TRBD1. The end of the DNA fits TRBJ2-7 better, so the J call may be wrong. The germline CDR1 and CDR2 sequences are MNHEY and SVGAGI. This CDR3 spans 14 amino acids. The CDR3 here is CASSWGQGLNEQYF. Written as DNA, the CDR3 is TGTGCCAGCAGTTGGGGACAGGGGCTCAACGAGCAGTACTTC.

This clone showed up just a few times. This rearrangement joins TRBV19 to TRBJ2-7; 7 positions match TRBD2. The V gene end was trimmed by 4 bases and the J gene end by 3 bases; junction bases not matched to a gene: 3. Germline lookup yields CDR1 LNHDA and CDR2 SQIVND (reference sequence). The CDR3 consists of 13 residues. The CDR3 sequence: CASSREGNYEQYF. As DNA, the CDR3 is TGTGCCAGTAGTAGGGAGGGTAACTACGAGCAGTACTTC. Full variable domain (outside the CDR3, taken from reference TRBV19 and TRBJ2-7): DGGITQSPKYLFRKEGQNVTLSCEQNLNHDAMYWYRQDPGQGLRLIYYSQIVNDFQKGDIAEGYSVSREKKESFPLTVTSAQKNPTAFYLCASSREGNYEQYFGPGTRLTVT.

This chain uses TRBV9 with TRBJ2-7; D unresolved. Germline V gene data show CDR1 as SGDLS and CDR2 as YYNGEE. V was shortened by 3 bases and J by 3 bases, with 19 bases between the two germline ends. The CDR3 covers 16 residues. The CDR3 is CASSADHSRLLYEQYF. In DNA form, the CDR3 reads TGTGCCAGCAGCGCAGACCACAGTCGGCTACTCTACGAGCAGTACTTC.

The rearrangement uses TRBV5-6 and TRBJ1-4; 9 bases are shared with TRBD1. CDR3 length: 17 amino acids. Germline V lookup: CDR1 SGHDT, CDR2 YYEEEE. V gave up 0 bases and J gave up 7 bases; unmatched junction bases: 10. The CDR3 nucleotides are TGTGCCAGCAGCTTGGGGACAGGGGACCGGTGGGGTGAAAAACTGTTTTTT. It codes for CASSLGTGDRWGEKLFF.

V and J are TRBV13 and TRBJ2-1; 10 bases line up with TRBD2. Germline CDR1 is PRHDT and CDR2 is FYEKMQ (reference sequence). V dropped 1 base and J dropped 8; count of bases not matched to a gene: 8. CDR3 length equals 16 residues. CDR3: CASSLVTSGRGYEQFF. DNA of the CDR3: TGTGCCAGCAGCTTAGTTACCAGCGGGAGGGGCTATGAGCAGTTCTTC.

The rearrangement links TRBV5-1 to TRBJ2-1; D unclear. CDR3 length equals 16 residues. Germline CDR1 SGHRS, CDR2 YFSETQ. V lost 2 bases and J 0 bases, leaving 12 bases between the germline ends. The DNA for the CDR3 is TGCGCCAGCAGCTTCGGTGTACTTAGCTCCTACAATGAGCAGTTCTTC. This translates into CASSFGVLSSYNEQFF. Full variable domain (rest looked up from reference TRBV5-1 and TRBJ2-1): KAGVTQTPRYLIKTRGQQVTLSCSPISGHRSVSWYQQTPGQGLQFLFEYFSETQRNKGNFPGRFSGRQFSNSRSEMNVSTLELGDSALYLCASSFGVLSSYNEQFFGPGTRLTVL.

The V call is TRBV29-1, the J call TRBJ1-5; 7 bases are shared with TRBD1. Germline V lookup: CDR1 SQVTM, CDR2 ANQGSEA. The CDR3 sequence is 13 residues long. Trimming at V came to 6 bases and at J to 7 bases, leaving 9 bases not matched to a gene. CDR3 loop: CSVVIGGDQPQHF. For the CDR3, the DNA is TGCAGCGTCGTAATAGGGGGCGACCAGCCCCAGCATTTT. Full variable domain (outside the CDR3, taken from reference TRBV29-1 and TRBJ1-5): SAVISQKPSRDICQRGTSLTIQCQVDSQVTMMFWYRQQPGQSLTLIATANQGSEATYESGFVIDKFPISRPNLTFSTLTVSNMSPEDSSIYLCSVVIGGDQPQHFGDGTRLSIL.

The chain links TRBV7-2 to TRBJ1-4; 8 bases map to TRBD1. The CDR3 length is 15 residues. The V and J ends lost 1 base and 8 bases, in that order; junction bases with no gene match: 6. Germline V gene sequence: CDR1 SGHTA, CDR2 FQGNSA. Written as DNA, the CDR3 is TGTGCCAGCAGCTTAGAGCAGGGGGCAGGCGAAAAACTGTTTTTT. It specifies CASSLEQGAGEKLFF. The entire variable domain, with the rest obtained from reference TRBV7-2 and TRBJ1-4, is as follows: GAGVSQSPSNKVTEKGKDVELRCDPISGHTALYWYRQSLGQGLEFLIYFQGNSAPDKSGLPSDRFSAERTGGSVSTLTIQRTQQEDSAVYLCASSLEQGAGEKLFFGSGTQLSVL.

The rearrangement joins TRBV15 to TRBJ1-1, with TRBD1 as a possible D gene (6 bases). V was clipped by 1 base and J by 3 bases, with 12 bases between them. Germline CDR1 LNHNV, CDR2 YYDKDF (reference sequence). The CDR3 covers 15 residues. In DNA, the CDR3 is TGTGCCACCAGCAGAGGTACAGGGTTTTACACTGAAGCTTTCTTT. Its translation: CATSRGTGFYTEAFF.

The chain uses TRBV6-5 and TRBJ2-5; 8 bases align to TRBD2. The J call could be wrong; TRBJ2-7 is a better fit for the DNA end. Germline assignment: CDR1 MNHEY and CDR2 SVGAGI. The CDR3 runs 14 residues. This CDR3 reads CASSTSGLLYEQYF. The CDR3 DNA is TGTGCCAGCAGTACTAGCGGACTCCTCTACGAGCAGTACTTC.

This sequence joins TRBV19 and TRBJ2-1; 11 nucleotides match TRBD2. This CDR3 has 14 residues. The V and J ends lost 6 bases and 6 bases, in that order; junction bases with no gene match: 4. CDR1 is LNHDA and CDR2 is SQIVND in the germline V gene (reference sequence). CDR3 nucleotide sequence: TGTGCCAGTAGCAGACTAGCGGGAAGCAATGAGCAGTTCTTC. This translates into CASSRLAGSNEQFF.

The J gene is TRBJ1-1, the V gene TRBV27; a possible D gene is TRBD1 (6 bases). The CDR3 has 15 amino acids. The V and J ends lost 2 bases and 11 bases respectively, with 21 bases between them. CDR1 is MNHEY, CDR2 SMNVEV, per germline (reference sequence). The CDR3 loop reads CASSLGTGWPDNAFF. For the CDR3, the DNA is TGTGCCAGCAGTTTAGGCACAGGGTGGCCGGATAACGCTTTCTTT.

This clone came up a few times. The chain carries TRBV27 and TRBJ1-5, with 7 nucleotides matching TRBD1. This CDR3 has 15 residues. Trimming took 5 bases from V and 4 from J; bases not matched to a gene: 8. CDR1 and CDR2 (germline): MNHEY, SMNVEV (reference sequence). CDR3 nucleotides: TGTGCCAGCAGTAAACAGGGGCTAGGGAATCAGCCCCAGCATTTT. Amino acids: CASSKQGLGNQPQHF.

The gene calls are TRBV6-4 and TRBJ2-3, with 7 bases matching TRBD1. This CDR3 has 14 amino acids. From germline, CDR1 is MRHNA and CDR2 SNTAGT. Germline trimming cut 5 bases from V and 6 bases from J; bases unmatched to any gene: 8. The CDR3 nucleotides read TGTGCCAGCAGTCCATCGACAGGGCCCGATACGCAGTATTTT. Its protein product is CASSPSTGPDTQYF.

The chain couples TRBV18 to TRBJ2-7; 7 nucleotides agree with TRBD1. Germline assignment: CDR1 KGHSH and CDR2 LQKENI. V gave up 6 bases and J gave up 2 bases; unmatched junction bases: 7. The CDR3 contains 14 residues. In DNA form, the CDR3 reads TGTGCCAGCTCGCGAGCCGGGACAGCCTACGAGCAGTACTTC. Its protein product is CASSRAGTAYEQYF.

The chain is built from TRBV4-2 and TRBJ2-5; TRBD2 aligns across 11 bases. The CDR3 extends over 13 amino acids. The germline V gene encodes CDR1 LGHNA and CDR2 YNFKEQ. The V and J ends lost 0 bases and 13 bases, in that order; junction bases with no gene match: 4. CDR3 sequence: CASSQDSSGRGYF. The DNA of the CDR3 is TGTGCCAGCAGCCAAGATAGTAGCGGGAGGGGGTACTTC.

This chain links TRBV28 with TRBJ2-7; TRBD2 agrees at 8 bases. Per the germline V gene, CDR1 is MDHEN and CDR2 is SYDVKM. The CDR3 consists of 15 residues. With V trimmed by 5 bases and J by 4 bases, 10 bases remained unmatched. The chain's CDR3 is CASSPSREGEYEQYF. Written as DNA, the CDR3 is TGTGCCAGCAGTCCCTCCCGGGAGGGGGAGTACGAGCAGTACTTC. Looking up the rest from reference TRBV28 and TRBJ2-7 gives the full variable domain: DVKVTQSSRYLVKRTGEKVFLECVQDMDHENMFWYRQDPGLGLRLIYFSYDVKMKEKGDIPEGYSVSREKKERFSLILESASTNQTSMYLCASSPSREGEYEQYFGPGTRLTVT.

The chain couples TRBV9 to TRBJ2-3, with D maybe TRBD1 (5 bases). The CDR3 contains 15 residues. The V gene's germline CDR1 is SGDLS and CDR2 YYNGEE. V was clipped by 3 bases and J by 4 bases, with 15 bases between them. CDR3 sequence: CASSARPQGSDTQYF. The CDR3 nucleotides are TGTGCCAGCAGCGCCCGCCCCCAGGGTTCAGATACGCAGTATTTT. The complete variable domain, with remaining parts taken from reference TRBV9 and TRBJ2-3, reads DSGVTQTPKHLITATGQRVTLRCSPRSGDLSVYWYQQSLDQGLQFLIQYYNGEERAKGNILERFSAQQFPDLHSELNLSSLELGDSALYFCASSARPQGSDTQYFGPGTRLTVL.

The genes are TRBV7-2 and TRBJ2-3; D not certain. Looked up from germline, CDR1 is SGHTA and CDR2 is FQGNSA. This CDR3 is built from 15 residues. The V end was cut by 3 bases, the J end by 1 base, with 11 bases between. The CDR3 coding sequence is TGTGCCAGCAGCTTCCCGGTACGGGGCACAGATACGCAGTATTTT. This sequence encodes CASSFPVRGTDTQYF.

The chain has TRBV2 and TRBJ2-1, with D unresolved. CDR1 SNHLY and CDR2 FYNNEI come from the germline V gene. The V end was cut by 4 bases, the J end by 10 bases, with 5 bases between. This CDR3 comprises 10 residues. CDR3 loop: CASSGAEQFF. In DNA, the CDR3 is TGTGCCAGCAGTGGGGCCGAGCAGTTCTTC.

The gene calls are TRBV13 and TRBJ2-7; 15 nucleotides agree with TRBD2. V shed 3 bases, J shed 1 base, and the junction held 4 bases outside the gene matches. CDR1 is PRHDT and CDR2 is FYEKMQ in the germline V gene (reference sequence). This CDR3 contains 17 residues. CDR3 DNA: TGTGCCAGCAGCTTCGGACTAGCGGGAGGGAGGTCCTACGAGCAGTACTTC. It is translated as CASSFGLAGGRSYEQYF.